This T cell receptor (beta chain) comes out of a study of brain T cells in children with intractable seizures. Study-level points and caveats: Pre- and post-surgery blood differed in depth, so pre-surgery absences may be undersampling.

Data came from immunoSEQ multiplex PCR; TCRdb stores just in-frame clones and leaves some out. Of 110,000 or so clones listed, 85% to 95% are singletons. The sample holds one count of this clone. Its antigen remains unknown. Germline CDR1 reads LNHDA; CDR2 reads SQIVND (reference sequence). Trimming left V 5 bases short and J 5 bases short, with 15 bases between. CDR3 length: 14 residues. J is TRBJ1-2 and V is TRBV19; no clear D gene. The sequencing used peripheral blood, collected at surgery. The receptor was derived from a boy under two years old with hemimegalencephaly and intractable seizures. This chain's CDR3 is CASSPQTVGYGYTF. CDR3 nucleotide sequence: TGTGCCAGTAGTCCTCAGACGGTCGGGTATGGCTACACCTTC.